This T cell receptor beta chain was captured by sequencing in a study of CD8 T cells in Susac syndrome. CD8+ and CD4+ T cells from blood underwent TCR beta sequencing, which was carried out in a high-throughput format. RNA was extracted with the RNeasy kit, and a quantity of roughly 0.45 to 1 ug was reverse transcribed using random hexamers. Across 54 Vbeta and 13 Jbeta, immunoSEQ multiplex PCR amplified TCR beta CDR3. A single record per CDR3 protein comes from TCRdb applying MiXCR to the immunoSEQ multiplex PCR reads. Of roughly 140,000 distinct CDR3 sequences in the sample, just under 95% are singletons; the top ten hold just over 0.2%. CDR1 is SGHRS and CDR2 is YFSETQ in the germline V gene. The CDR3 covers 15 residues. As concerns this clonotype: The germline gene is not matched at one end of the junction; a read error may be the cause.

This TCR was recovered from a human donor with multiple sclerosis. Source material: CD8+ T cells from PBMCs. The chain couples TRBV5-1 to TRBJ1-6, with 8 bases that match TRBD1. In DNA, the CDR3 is TGCGCCAGCAGATTGGCAGACAGGGGAAATTCACCCCTCCACTTT. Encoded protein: CASRLADRGNSPLHF.